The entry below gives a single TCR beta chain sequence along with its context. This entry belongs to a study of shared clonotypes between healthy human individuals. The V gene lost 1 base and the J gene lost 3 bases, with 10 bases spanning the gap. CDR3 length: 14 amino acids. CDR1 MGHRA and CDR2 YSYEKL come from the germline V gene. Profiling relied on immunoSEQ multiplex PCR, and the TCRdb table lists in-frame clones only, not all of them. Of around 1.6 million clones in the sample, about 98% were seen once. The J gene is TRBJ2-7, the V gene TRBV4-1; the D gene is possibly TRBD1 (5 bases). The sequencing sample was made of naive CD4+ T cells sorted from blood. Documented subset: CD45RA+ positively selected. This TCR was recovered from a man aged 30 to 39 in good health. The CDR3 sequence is CASSQVPTGYEQYF. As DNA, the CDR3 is TGCGCCAGCAGCCAAGTCCCTACAGGCTACGAGCAGTACTTC.